This T cell receptor beta chain was sequenced during a study of blood T cell repertoires in COVID-19. Study-wide background: Specimens from acute and convalescent COVID-19 originated in the United States, Italy and Spain. Sample material is recorded as cDNA or gDNA derived from T cells, B-cell-depleted T cells, or PBMCs.

V was trimmed by 7 bases and J by 1 base, leaving 20 bases between them. Germline V CDR1 and CDR2: SGHTA, FQGNSA. The CDR3 is 17 amino acids. Original handling: Estimated nucleated cell counts came from reference gene primer amplification. Here immunoSEQ multiplex PCR was the method, and the copy in TCRdb shows in-frame clones only, minus some. The V and J calls and clone size are taken from that table; D and trimming were inferred from the DNA. This table holds approximately 170,000 clones, roughly nine tenths found once. The TCR was taken from a man younger than 35 who had recovered from COVID-19. Source material: peripheral blood. The chain combines TRBV7-2 with TRBJ2-1; D is undetermined. CDR3 residues: CASIRGEMLLSYNEQFF. DNA for the CDR3: TGTGCCAGCATCCGCGGAGAAATGCTTCTTTCCTACAATGAGCAGTTCTTC.